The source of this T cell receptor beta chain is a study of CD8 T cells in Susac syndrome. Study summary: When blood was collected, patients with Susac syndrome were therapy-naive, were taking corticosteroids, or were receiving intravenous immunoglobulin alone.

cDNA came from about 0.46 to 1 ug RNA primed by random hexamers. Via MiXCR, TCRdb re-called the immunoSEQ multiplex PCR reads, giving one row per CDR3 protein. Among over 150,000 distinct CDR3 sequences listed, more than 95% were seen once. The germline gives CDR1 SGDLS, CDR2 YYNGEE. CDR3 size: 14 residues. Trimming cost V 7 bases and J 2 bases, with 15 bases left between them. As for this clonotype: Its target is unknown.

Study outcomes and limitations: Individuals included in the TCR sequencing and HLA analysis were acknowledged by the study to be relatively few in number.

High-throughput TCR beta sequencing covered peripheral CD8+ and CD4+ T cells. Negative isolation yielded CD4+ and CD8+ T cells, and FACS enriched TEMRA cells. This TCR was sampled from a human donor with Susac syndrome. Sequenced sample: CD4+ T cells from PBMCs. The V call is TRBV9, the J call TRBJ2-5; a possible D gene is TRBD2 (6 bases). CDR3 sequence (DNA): TGTGCCAGCGGGCCCCATAGCGGACAAGAGACCCAGTACTTC. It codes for CASGPHSGQETQYF.